This TCR beta chain was recovered during a study of CD8+CD57+ T cells in acquired aplastic anemia. CD8+CD57+ cell expansion had been shown by flow cytometry in patients chosen for sequencing. Blood came from patients not yet given any therapy. The template used for profiling TCR beta VDJ and CDR3 was genomic DNA. In TCRdb, the reads were re-called with MiXCR into one record per CDR3 protein. The table has 150,000 to 200,000 distinct CDR3 sequences, about 60% seen once. This clonotype has only a few counts. CDR1 KGHDR and CDR2 SFDVKD come from the germline V gene. Trimming stripped 4 bases from V and 2 bases from J, with 8 bases between. There are 13 residues in the CDR3.

Sequencing was carried out using sorted CD4+, CD8+, or CD8+CD57+ T cells (not recorded which) from PBMCs. This receptor was obtained from a human donor with aplastic anemia. The rearrangement links TRBV24-1 to TRBJ2-7; D is unclear. CDR3 coding DNA: TGTGCCACCAGTGACTTCAACGCCTACGAGCAGTACTTC. It codes for CATSDFNAYEQYF.